This TCR beta chain was found in a study of cytomegalovirus exposure and HLA in healthy donors. Points from the study as a whole: A cluster of highly shared sequence variants was likely a sequencing artifact. Follow-up analysis seemed to connect common viral pathogens with several of the most significant clusters identified.

Germline V CDR1 and CDR2: LGHNA, YSLEER. Trimming pared 3 bases from V and 9 bases from J, leaving 20 bases between. The CDR3 covers 15 residues. Worth noting for this clone: The antigen remains unidentified.

PCR employed 60 Vbeta and 13 Jbeta primers. Some clones are missing from TCRdb's copy, which holds only in-frame ones; the method was immunoSEQ multiplex PCR. This sample contains approximately 150,000 clones. This clonotype was sampled from a middle-aged woman in good health and CMV-seronegative. J is TRBJ1-2 and V is TRBV4-3, with D maybe TRBD1 (5 bases). Sequencing input: PBMCs. This CDR3 reads CASSHGEWAGNSYTF. The CDR3 DNA follows: TGCGCCAGCAGCCACGGAGAGTGGGCAGGGAATAGCTACACCTTC.